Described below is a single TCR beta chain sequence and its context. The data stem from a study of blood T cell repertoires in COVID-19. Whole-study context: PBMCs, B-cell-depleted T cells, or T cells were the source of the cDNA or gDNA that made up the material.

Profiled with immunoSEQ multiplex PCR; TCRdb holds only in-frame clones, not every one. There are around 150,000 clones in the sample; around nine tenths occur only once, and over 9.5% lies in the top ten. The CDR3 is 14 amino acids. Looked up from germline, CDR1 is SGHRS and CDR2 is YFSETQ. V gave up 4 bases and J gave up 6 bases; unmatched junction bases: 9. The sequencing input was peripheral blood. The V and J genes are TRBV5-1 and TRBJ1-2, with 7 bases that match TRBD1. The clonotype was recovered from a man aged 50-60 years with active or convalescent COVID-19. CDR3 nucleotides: TGCGCCAGCAGCCGGGACAGACGAGCGGATGGCTACACCTTC. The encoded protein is CASSRDRRADGYTF.